Below are 11 T cell receptor beta chains sequenced from a single sample in a study of cytomegalovirus exposure and HLA in healthy donors. PCR used 60 Vbeta primers and 13 Jbeta primers. The data were produced by immunoSEQ multiplex PCR, yet TCRdb's version contains in-frame clones alone and is incomplete. In the table there are approximately 74,000 clones, approximately 57% of which are singletons. The sequenced sample consisted of PBMCs. The source is a man aged 25 to 40 in good health and CMV-seropositive.

In this sample, this clone turned up a few times. The chain couples TRBV7-2 to TRBJ1-1, with 10 bases identical to TRBD1. This CDR3 spans 16 amino acids. Trimming at V came to 5 bases and at J to 6 bases, leaving 12 bases not matched to a gene. CDR1 and CDR2 from the germline V gene are SGHTA and FQGNSA. The CDR3 DNA is TGTGCCAGCAGCCCTCATCTGACAGGGGGCATCGCTGAAGCTTTCTTT. Amino acid sequence: CASSPHLTGGIAEAFF.

The V and J genes are TRBV28 and TRBJ2-7, with D perhaps TRBD1 (5 bases). This CDR3 has 13 residues. Germline lookup yields CDR1 MDHEN and CDR2 SYDVKM. V was shortened by 6 bases and J by 6 bases, with 15 bases between the two germline ends. The CDR3 protein is CASSPGRDGEQYF. The CDR3 nucleotides are TGTGCCAGCAGCCCCGGCAGGGATGGCGAGCAGTACTTC.

The V call is TRBV19, the J call TRBJ2-3; weak D call: TRBD2 (5 bases). Germline values: CDR1 LNHDA, CDR2 SQIVND (reference sequence). Trimming left V 3 bases short and J 2 bases short, with 15 bases between. The CDR3 has 16 residues. The chain's CDR3 is CASSIHSGSFTDTQYF. In nucleotides, the CDR3 is TGTGCCAGTAGTATTCATTCGGGATCTTTCACAGATACGCAGTATTTT.

The sample holds a few counts of this clone. The gene calls are TRBV11-2 and TRBJ2-3; D may be TRBD1 (6 bases). The CDR3 length is 15 residues. In germline, CDR1 is SGHAT, CDR2 FQNNGV. Trimming took off 6 bases at V and 7 bases at J, with 20 bases between the two ends. The CDR3 reads CASRLGTGYGNTQYF. The CDR3, as DNA: TGTGCCAGCAGACTAGGTACAGGGTACGGGAATACGCAGTATTTT.

This clone was picked up a small number of times. The chain joins TRBV27 to TRBJ1-2; 7 bases map to TRBD1. CDR3 size: 18 residues. The germline V gene encodes CDR1 MNHEY and CDR2 SMNVEV (reference sequence). V dropped 8 bases and J dropped 0; count of bases not matched to a gene: 18. CDR3 nucleotides: TGTGCCAGCCCTCGGCCATTGGAACAGGGGCATCCTAACTATGGCTACACCTTC. Protein product: CASPRPLEQGHPNYGYTF.

The chain couples TRBV9 to TRBJ1-2; D is unclear. Trimming took off 0 bases at V and 2 bases at J, with 5 bases between the two ends. Germline V gene sequence: CDR1 SGDLS, CDR2 YYNGEE. The length of the CDR3 is 13 residues. Written as DNA, the CDR3 is TGTGCCAGCAGCGTAGACAGAAACTATGGCTACACCTTC. This gives the protein CASSVDRNYGYTF.

The J gene is TRBJ1-5, the V gene TRBV2; a weak D match, TRBD1 (5 bases). The germline V and J ends were trimmed by 6 bases and 4 bases, with 16 bases remaining between them. Per germline, CDR1 SNHLY and CDR2 FYNNEI. The CDR3 contains 15 residues. This CDR3 is CASSYSMGGNQPQHF. As DNA, the CDR3 is TGTGCCAGCAGCTACTCGATGGGGGGGAATCAGCCCCAGCATTTT.

This clone has a single count. The chain recombines TRBV29-1 with TRBJ1-1, with D possibly matching TRBD1 (6 bases). V was clipped by 6 bases and J by 4 bases, with 9 bases between them. This CDR3 is 11 amino acids long. The germline V gene encodes CDR1 SQVTM and CDR2 ANQGSEA. Here the CDR3 DNA reads TGCAGCGTCAGGGACACCACTGAAGCTTTCTTT. Its protein product is CSVRDTTEAFF.

The rearrangement links TRBV29-1 to TRBJ2-1, with 9 bases matching TRBD2. V gave up 6 bases and J gave up 7 bases; unmatched junction bases: 10. There are 14 residues in the CDR3. CDR1 SQVTM and CDR2 ANQGSEA come from the germline V gene. CDR3 sequence: CSVLGGGRGNEQFF. CDR3 DNA sequence: TGCAGCGTGTTAGGTGGCGGGAGGGGGAATGAGCAGTTCTTC.

The V call is TRBV2, the J call TRBJ1-5; tentatively, D is TRBD1 (5 bases). The germline gives CDR1 SNHLY, CDR2 FYNNEI. CDR3 size: 13 residues. V was shortened by 6 bases and J by 2 bases, with 8 bases between the two germline ends. The CDR3 nucleotides read TGTGCCAGCAGAGGGGAAGGCAATCAGCCCCAGCATTTT. This translates into CASRGEGNQPQHF.

This clone was detected a few times. The chain is built from TRBV9 and TRBJ2-3; 8 bases are shared with TRBD2. The CDR3 loop spans 15 amino acids. The ends lost 0 bases at V and 1 base at J; junction bases unmatched: 1. CDR1 and CDR2 from the germline V gene are SGDLS and YYNGEE. This CDR3 reads CASSVAGGGTDTQYF. CDR3 bases: TGTGCCAGCAGCGTAGCGGGGGGGGGCACAGATACGCAGTATTTT.